This TCR beta chain emerged from a study of shared clonotypes between healthy human individuals. Every donor was a Caucasian adult from Nashville, Tennessee. Libraries were prepared by immunoSEQ multiplex PCR; TCRdb keeps only in-frame clonotypes and omits some of them. This table holds about 2 million clones, roughly 96% found once. V lost 5 bases to trimming and J lost 3 bases, with 9 bases between them. The CDR3 length is 12 residues. The germline V gene has CDR1 SGHRS and CDR2 YFSETQ. This clone was found once. The target antigen is unknown. Study-wide results and limits: Represented diversity (both genetic and exposure-history) was limited by the small number of donors.

The chain couples TRBV5-1 to TRBJ2-7; D not certain. The TCR was taken from a man in his late teens or twenties in good health. The material sequenced was naive CD4+ T cells sorted from blood. The subset here: CD45RA+ positively selected. The CDR3 DNA reads TGCGCCAGCAGTTGGGATGACTACGAGCAGTACTTC. Encoded protein: CASSWDDYEQYF.